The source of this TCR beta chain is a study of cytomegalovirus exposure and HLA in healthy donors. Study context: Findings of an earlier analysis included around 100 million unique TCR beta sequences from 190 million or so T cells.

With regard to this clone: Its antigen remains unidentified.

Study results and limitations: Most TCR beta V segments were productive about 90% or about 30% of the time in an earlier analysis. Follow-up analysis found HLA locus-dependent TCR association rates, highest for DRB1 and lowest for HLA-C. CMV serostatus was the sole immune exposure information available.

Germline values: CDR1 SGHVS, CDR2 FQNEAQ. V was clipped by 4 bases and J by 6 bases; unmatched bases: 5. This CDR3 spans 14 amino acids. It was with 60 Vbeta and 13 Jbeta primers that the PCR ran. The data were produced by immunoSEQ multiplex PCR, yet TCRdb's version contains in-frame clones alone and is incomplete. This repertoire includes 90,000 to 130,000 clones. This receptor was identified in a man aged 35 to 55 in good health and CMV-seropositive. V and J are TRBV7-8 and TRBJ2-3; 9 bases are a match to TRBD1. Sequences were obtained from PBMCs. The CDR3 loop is CASSWGQGWDTQYF. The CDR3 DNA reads TGTGCCAGCAGCTGGGGACAGGGATGGGATACGCAGTATTTT.